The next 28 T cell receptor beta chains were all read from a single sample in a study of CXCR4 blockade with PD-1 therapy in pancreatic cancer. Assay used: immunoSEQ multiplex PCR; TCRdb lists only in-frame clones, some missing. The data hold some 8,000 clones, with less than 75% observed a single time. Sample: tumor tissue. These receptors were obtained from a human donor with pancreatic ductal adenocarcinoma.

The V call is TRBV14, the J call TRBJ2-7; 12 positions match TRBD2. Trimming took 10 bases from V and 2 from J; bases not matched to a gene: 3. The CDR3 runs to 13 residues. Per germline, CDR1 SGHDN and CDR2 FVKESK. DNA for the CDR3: TGTGCCAACAGACTAGCGGGGGCCTACGAGCAGTACTTC. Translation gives CANRLAGAYEQYF.

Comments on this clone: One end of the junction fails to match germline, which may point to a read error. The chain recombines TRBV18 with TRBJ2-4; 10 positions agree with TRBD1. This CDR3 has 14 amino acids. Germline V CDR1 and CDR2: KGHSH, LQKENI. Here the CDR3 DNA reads TGTGCCAACTCAATTGGGACAGGGGAAAACATTCAGTACTTC. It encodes CANSIGTGENIQYF.

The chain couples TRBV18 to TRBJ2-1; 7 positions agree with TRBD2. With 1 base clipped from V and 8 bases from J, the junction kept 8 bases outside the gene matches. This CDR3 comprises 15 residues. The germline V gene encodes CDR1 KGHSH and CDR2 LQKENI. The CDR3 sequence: CASSPQTARGDEQFF. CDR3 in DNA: TGTGCCAGCTCACCACAGACAGCCCGGGGGGATGAGCAGTTCTTC.

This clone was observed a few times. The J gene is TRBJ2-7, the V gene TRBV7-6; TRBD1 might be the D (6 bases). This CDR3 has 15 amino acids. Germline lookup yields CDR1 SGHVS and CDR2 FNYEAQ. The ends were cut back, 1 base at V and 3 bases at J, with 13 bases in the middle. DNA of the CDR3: TGTGCCAGCAGCTTAGTAGGGACACCTTTCTACGAGCAGTACTTC. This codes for CASSLVGTPFYEQYF.

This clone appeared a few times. The CDR3 coding sequence is TGTGCCAGCAGCGCGACCAAGGGTAATATGGATTCACCCCTCCACTTT. It specifies CASSATKGNMDSPLHF. The rearrangement joins TRBV7-6 to TRBJ1-6; D gene unclear. V was shortened by 5 bases and J by 8 bases, with 19 bases between the two germline ends. The CDR3 consists of 16 residues. CDR1 and CDR2 from the germline V gene are SGHVS and FNYEAQ.

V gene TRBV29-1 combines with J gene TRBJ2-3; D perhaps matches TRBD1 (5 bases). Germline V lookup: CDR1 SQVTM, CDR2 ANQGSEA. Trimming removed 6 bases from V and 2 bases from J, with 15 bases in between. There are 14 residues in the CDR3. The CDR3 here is CSVTGTGITDTQYF. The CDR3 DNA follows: TGCAGCGTCACCGGCACAGGAATCACAGATACGCAGTATTTT.

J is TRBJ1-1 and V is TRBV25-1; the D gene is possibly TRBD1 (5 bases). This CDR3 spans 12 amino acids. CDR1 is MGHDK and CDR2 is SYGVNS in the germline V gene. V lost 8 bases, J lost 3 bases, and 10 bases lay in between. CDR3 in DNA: TGTGCCAGCCGGGGACCCTACACTGAAGCTTTCTTT. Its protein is CASRGPYTEAFF.

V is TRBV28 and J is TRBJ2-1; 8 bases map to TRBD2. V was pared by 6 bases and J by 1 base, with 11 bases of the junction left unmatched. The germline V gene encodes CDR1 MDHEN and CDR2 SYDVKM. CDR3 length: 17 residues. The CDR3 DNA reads TGTGCCAGCAGCCTTCCCTCGCCGGGGGGGTCCTACAATGAGCAGTTCTTC. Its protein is CASSLPSPGGSYNEQFF.

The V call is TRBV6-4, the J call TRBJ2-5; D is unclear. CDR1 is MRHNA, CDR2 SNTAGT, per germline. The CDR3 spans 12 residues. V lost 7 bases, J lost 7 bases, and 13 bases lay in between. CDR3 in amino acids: CASNSQPRTQYF. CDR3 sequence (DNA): TGTGCCAGCAATTCCCAACCTCGGACCCAGTACTTC.

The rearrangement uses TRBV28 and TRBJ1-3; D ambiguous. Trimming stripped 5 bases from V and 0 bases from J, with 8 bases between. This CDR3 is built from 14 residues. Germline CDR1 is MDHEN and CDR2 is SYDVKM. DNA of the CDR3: TGTGCCAGCAGTAGAAGGAGCTCTGGAAACACCATATATTTT. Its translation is CASSRRSSGNTIYF.

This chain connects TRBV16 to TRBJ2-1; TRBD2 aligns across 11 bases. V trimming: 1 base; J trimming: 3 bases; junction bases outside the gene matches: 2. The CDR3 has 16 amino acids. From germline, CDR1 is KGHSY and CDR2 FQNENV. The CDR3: CASSQLAGGSYNEQFF. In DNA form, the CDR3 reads TGTGCCAGCAGCCAATTAGCGGGGGGGAGCTACAATGAGCAGTTCTTC.

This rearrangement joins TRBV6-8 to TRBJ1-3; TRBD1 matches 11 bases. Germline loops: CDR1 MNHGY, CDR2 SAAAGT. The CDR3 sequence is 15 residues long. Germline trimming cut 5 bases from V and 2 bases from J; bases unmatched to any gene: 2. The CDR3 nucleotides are TGTGCCAGCAGTGGACAGGGGGCAGCTGGAAACACCATATATTTT. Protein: CASSGQGAAGNTIYF.

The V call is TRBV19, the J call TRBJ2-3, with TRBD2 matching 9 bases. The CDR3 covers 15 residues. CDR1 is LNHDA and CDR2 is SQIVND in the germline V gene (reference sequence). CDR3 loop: CAARASGAPEGTQYF. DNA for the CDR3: TGTGCTGCTCGGGCTAGCGGGGCCCCGGAGGGTACGCAGTATTTT.

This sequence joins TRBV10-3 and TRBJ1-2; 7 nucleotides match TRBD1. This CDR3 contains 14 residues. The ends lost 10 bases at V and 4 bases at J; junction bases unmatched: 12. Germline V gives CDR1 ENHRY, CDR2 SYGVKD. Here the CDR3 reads CASRETGSVYGYTF. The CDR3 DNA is TGTGCCAGCAGAGAGACAGGGTCAGTCTATGGCTACACCTTC.

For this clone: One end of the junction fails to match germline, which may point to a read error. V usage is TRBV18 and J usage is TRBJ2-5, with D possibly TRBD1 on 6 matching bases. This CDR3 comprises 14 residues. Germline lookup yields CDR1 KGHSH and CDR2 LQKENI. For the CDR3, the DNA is TGTGCCAGCTCCCCACAGGGACCGCAAGAGATCCAGTACTTC. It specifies CASSPQGPQEIQYF.

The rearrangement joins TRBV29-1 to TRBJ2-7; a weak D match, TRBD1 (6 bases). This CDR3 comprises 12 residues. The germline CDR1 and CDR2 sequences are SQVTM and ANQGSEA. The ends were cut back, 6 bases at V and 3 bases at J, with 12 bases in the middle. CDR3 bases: TGCAGCGTCCGAGGACAGTACTACGAGCAGTACTTC. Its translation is CSVRGQYYEQYF.

The CDR3 region has the DNA TGTGCCAGCAGGGATCCCGGGACGCACTACGAGCAGTACTTC. Protein product: CASRDPGTHYEQYF. The V and J genes are TRBV28 and TRBJ2-7; either TRBD1 or TRBD2 may supply D (5 bases each). Trimming took 6 bases from V and 3 from J, leaving 15 bases between them. The CDR3 runs to 14 residues. CDR1 and CDR2 (germline): MDHEN, SYDVKM.

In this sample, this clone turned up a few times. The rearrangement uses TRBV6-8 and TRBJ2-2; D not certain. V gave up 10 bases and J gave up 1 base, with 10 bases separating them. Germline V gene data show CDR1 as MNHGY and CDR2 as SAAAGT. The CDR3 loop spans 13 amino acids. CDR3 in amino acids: CAIKRMNTGELFF. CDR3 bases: TGTGCCATCAAGAGGATGAACACCGGGGAGCTGTTTTTT.

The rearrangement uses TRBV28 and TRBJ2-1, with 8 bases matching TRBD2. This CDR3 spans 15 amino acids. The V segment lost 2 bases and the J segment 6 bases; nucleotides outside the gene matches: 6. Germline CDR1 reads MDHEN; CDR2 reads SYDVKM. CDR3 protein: CASSLAGGVSNEQFF. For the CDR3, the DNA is TGTGCCAGCAGTTTAGCGGGGGGCGTGTCCAATGAGCAGTTCTTC.

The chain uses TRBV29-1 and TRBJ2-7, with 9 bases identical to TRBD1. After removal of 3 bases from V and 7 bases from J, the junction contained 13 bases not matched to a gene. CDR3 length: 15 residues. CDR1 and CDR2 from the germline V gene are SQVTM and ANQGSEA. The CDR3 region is CSVDRRTGDGREQYF. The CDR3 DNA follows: TGCAGCGTTGATCGGAGGACAGGGGACGGGAGAGAGCAGTACTTC.

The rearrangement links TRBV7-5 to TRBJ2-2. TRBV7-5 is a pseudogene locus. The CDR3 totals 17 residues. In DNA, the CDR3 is TGTGCCAGCAGCTTAGGCAGGGACCCTTGGTACACCGGGGAGCTGTTTTTT. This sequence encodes CASSLGRDPWYTGELFF.

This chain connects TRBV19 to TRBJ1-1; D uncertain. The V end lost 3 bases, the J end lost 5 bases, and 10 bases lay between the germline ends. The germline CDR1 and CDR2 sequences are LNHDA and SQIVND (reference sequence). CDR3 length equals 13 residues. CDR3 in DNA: TGTGCCAGTAGTATTAGTCAGACAACTGAAGCTTTCTTT. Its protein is CASSISQTTEAFF. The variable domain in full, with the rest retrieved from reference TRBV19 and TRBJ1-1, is DGGITQSPKYLFRKEGQNVTLSCEQNLNHDAMYWYRQDPGQGLRLIYYSQIVNDFQKGDIAEGYSVSREKKESFPLTVTSAQKNPTAFYLCASSISQTTEAFFGQGTRLTVV.

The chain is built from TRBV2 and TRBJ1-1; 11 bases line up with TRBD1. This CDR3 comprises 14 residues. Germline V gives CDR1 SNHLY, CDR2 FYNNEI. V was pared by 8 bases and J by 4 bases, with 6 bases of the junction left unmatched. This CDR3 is CASGGQGAGTEAFF. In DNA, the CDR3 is TGTGCCAGCGGAGGACAGGGGGCAGGCACTGAAGCTTTCTTT. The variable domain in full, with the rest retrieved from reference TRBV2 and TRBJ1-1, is EPEVTQTPSHQVTQMGQEVILRCVPISNHLYFYWYRQILGQKVEFLVSFYNNEISEKSEIFDDQFSVERPDGSNFTLKIRSTKLEDSAMYFCASGGQGAGTEAFFGQGTRLTVV.

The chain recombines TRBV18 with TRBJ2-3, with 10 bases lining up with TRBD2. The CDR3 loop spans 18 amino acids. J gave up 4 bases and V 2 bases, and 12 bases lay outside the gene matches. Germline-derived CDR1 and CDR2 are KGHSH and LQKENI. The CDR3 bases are TGTGCCAGCTCACCAAGGCCTAGCGGGAGCGCCGGAGCAGATACGCAGTATTTT. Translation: CASSPRPSGSAGADTQYF.

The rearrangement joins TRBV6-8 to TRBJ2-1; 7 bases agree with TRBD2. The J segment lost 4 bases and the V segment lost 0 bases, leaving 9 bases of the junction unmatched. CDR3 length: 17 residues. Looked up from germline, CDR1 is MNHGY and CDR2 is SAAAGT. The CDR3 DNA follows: TGTGCCAGCAGTTACTCGTCCCCAGCGGGGTTATACAATGAGCAGTTCTTC. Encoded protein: CASSYSSPAGLYNEQFF.

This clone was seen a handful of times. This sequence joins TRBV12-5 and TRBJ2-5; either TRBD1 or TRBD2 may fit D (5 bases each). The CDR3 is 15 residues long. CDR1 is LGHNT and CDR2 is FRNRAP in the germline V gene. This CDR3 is CASGRQGTPGETQYF. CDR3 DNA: TGTGCCAGCGGACGCCAGGGTACCCCGGGGGAGACCCAGTACTTC.

The DNA for the CDR3 is TGCGCCAGCAGCTTGAGAGCGGGCGCCTCATCCTACAATGAGCAGTTCTTC. It is translated as CASSLRAGASSYNEQFF. V usage is TRBV5-1 and J usage is TRBJ2-1; a weak D match, TRBD2 (6 bases). The V and J ends lost 1 base and 1 base respectively, with 15 bases between them. Germline CDR1 and CDR2: SGHRS and YFSETQ. This CDR3 contains 17 residues. Together with reference TRBV5-1 and TRBJ2-1, the CDR3 gives the full variable domain: KAGVTQTPRYLIKTRGQQVTLSCSPISGHRSVSWYQQTPGQGLQFLFEYFSETQRNKGNFPGRFSGRQFSNSRSEMNVSTLELGDSALYLCASSLRAGASSYNEQFFGPGTRLTVL.

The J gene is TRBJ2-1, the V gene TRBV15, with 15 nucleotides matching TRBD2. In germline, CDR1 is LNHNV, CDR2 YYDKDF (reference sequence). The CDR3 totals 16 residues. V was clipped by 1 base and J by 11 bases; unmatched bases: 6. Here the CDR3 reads CATSRVGLAGGLKQFF. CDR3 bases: TGTGCCACCAGCAGAGTAGGACTAGCGGGGGGGCTCAAGCAGTTCTTC.